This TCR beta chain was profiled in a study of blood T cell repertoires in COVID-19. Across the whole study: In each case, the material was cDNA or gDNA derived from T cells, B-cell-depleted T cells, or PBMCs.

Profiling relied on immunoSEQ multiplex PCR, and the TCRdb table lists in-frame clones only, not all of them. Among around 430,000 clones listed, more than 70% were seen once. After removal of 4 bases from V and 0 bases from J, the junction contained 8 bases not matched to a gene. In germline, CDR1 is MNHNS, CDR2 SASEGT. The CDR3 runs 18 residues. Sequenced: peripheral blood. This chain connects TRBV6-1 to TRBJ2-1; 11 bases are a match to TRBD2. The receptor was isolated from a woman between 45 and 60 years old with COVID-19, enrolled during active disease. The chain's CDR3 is CASSVAGGRSSSYNEQFF. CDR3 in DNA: TGTGCCAGCAGTGTAGCGGGGGGGCGTTCCAGCTCCTACAATGAGCAGTTCTTC.